These 19 T cell receptor beta chains originate from one sample sequenced in a study of CXCR3-negative and CXCR3-positive naive CD8 T cells (dated by TCRdb to the late 2010s). Broad study findings and their caveats: TRB CDR3s from CXCR3-positive naive cells showed higher hydrophobicity (lower Kidera factor 4), lower energy, and higher strength and volume indices than CXCR3-negative naive cells.

TCRdb names NextSeq 550 as the instrument used. The Human TCR Profiling Kit (MiLaboratory) was used to prepare UMI-labeled 5' RACE TRB cDNA libraries. Following TCRdb reprocessing, every CDR3 protein sequence forms one entry, and DNA is not provided. The sample table holds about 56,000 distinct CDR3 sequences. The ten largest clones represent 0.7% to 0.95% of the sample. These TCRs are of unknown antigen specificity. Material: naive CXCR3+ CD8+ T cells from blood. Interpreted using the paper, the cell subset or site label stands for: CD45RO-CCR7+CD27+CD95- naive CD8+ T cells expressing CXCR3 (TNR3+). These receptors were collected from a human donor in good health. Some clones in this sample may be carry-over from other donors' samples.

CDR3 amino acids: CSARDGRTEYEQYF. The chain links TRBV20-1 to TRBJ2-7; without DNA, the TCRdb call of TRBD1 cannot be checked. Germline lookup yields CDR1 DFQATT and CDR2 SNEGSKA (reference sequence). The CDR3 sequence is 14 residues long.

The rearrangement joins TRBV4-3 to TRBJ2-7; TCRdb names TRBD1, which stays unverified in the absence of DNA. The CDR3 loop spans 14 amino acids. In germline, CDR1 is LGHNA, CDR2 YSLEER. The CDR3 region is CASSQGQGAHEQYF.

The V call is TRBV29-1, the J call TRBJ2-1; TCRdb's D call of TRBD1 is untestable without DNA. Germline CDR1 and CDR2: SQVTM and ANQGSEA. CDR3 length equals 15 residues. CDR3 protein: CSVAGGTRVYNEQFF.

The chain has TRBV29-1 and TRBJ2-1; TCRdb calls TRBD1, which cannot be checked without DNA. This CDR3 has 17 residues. The germline gives CDR1 SQVTM, CDR2 ANQGSEA. The CDR3 sequence: CSVEDFRGTVRSDEQFF.

The genes are TRBV7-9 and TRBJ2-2; the TCRdb call, TRBD1, lacks DNA for checking. Germline loops: CDR1 SEHNR, CDR2 FQNEAQ (reference sequence). This CDR3 has 15 residues. The CDR3: CASSFPGGDTGELFF.

The chain carries TRBV9 and TRBJ1-1. CDR1 is SGDLS, CDR2 YYNGEE, per germline. This CDR3 is 14 amino acids long. CDR3 protein: CASSVVDLNTEAFF.

The V call is TRBV4-3, the J call TRBJ2-6; with no DNA, the TCRdb D assignment of TRBD2 cannot be verified. Per the germline V gene, CDR1 is LGHNA and CDR2 is YSLEER. CDR3 length: 18 amino acids. The CDR3 here is CASSQEEATWIGANVLTF.

V gene TRBV2 combines with J gene TRBJ2-7. The CDR3 length is 15 residues. Germline CDR1 SNHLY, CDR2 FYNNEI. This chain's CDR3 is CASSDSEPPYYEQYF.

The J gene is TRBJ2-7, the V gene TRBV6-2 or TRBV6-3; TCRdb indicates TRBD1, and absent DNA this call remains unverified. The CDR3 totals 14 residues. Per germline, CDR1 MNHEY and CDR2 SVGEGT. The CDR3 loop reads CASTVPGQPYEQYF.

J is TRBJ2-5 and V is TRBV20-1; TCRdb proposes TRBD2, but this gene call is untestable without DNA. The CDR3 runs 14 residues. Germline assignment: CDR1 DFQATT and CDR2 SNEGSKA (reference sequence). CDR3: CSARGTSGAETQYF.

The rearrangement uses TRBV20-1 and TRBJ2-7; TCRdb reports TRBD1, a call that lacks DNA to check it against. Germline-derived CDR1 and CDR2 are DFQATT and SNEGSKA (reference sequence). There are 16 residues in the CDR3. This CDR3 reads CSARRPGTGDSYEQYF.

The chain joins TRBV11-2 to TRBJ2-1; TCRdb gives TRBD2 as the D gene, but with no DNA this cannot be confirmed. This CDR3 comprises 17 residues. Germline CDR1 SGHAT, CDR2 FQNNGV. The CDR3 is CASSLQAGLAGGDEQFF.

The chain carries TRBV6-2 or TRBV6-3 and TRBJ2-7; TCRdb returns TRBD1, unconfirmable since there is no DNA. Germline V gene data show CDR1 as MNHEY and CDR2 as SVGEGT. The CDR3 is 14 residues long. This CDR3 reads CASSRWVGAYEQYF.

This chain connects TRBV14 to TRBJ1-1; TCRdb's assignment of TRBD1 cannot be checked, as there is no DNA. Germline V gene sequence: CDR1 SGHDN, CDR2 FVKESK. The CDR3 has 14 amino acids. CDR3 protein: CASSQQAQGTEAFF.

The V gene is TRBV4-2, the J gene TRBJ2-7; checking the TCRdb D call of TRBD1 is not possible without DNA. There are 13 residues in the CDR3. Per germline, CDR1 LGHNA and CDR2 YNFKEQ. The CDR3 region is CASSQEQVYEQYF.

This chain uses TRBV7-6 with TRBJ2-7; TCRdb designates TRBD2, a call that cannot be tested without DNA. The CDR3 has 14 amino acids. CDR1 and CDR2 from the germline V gene are SGHVS and FNYEAQ. Here the CDR3 reads CASAGVGPSYEQYF.

The V and J genes are TRBV4-3 and TRBJ2-7; the D gene TCRdb calls, TRBD1, cannot be checked with no DNA. The germline V gene encodes CDR1 LGHNA and CDR2 YSLEER. This CDR3 has 15 residues. CDR3 in amino acids: CASSRVSQGAYEQYF.

V usage is TRBV29-1 and J usage is TRBJ2-7; as DNA is missing, the TRBD1 call by TCRdb cannot be tested. From germline, CDR1 is SQVTM and CDR2 ANQGSEA. This CDR3 region has 16 residues. This chain's CDR3 is CSVDSGDRASTYEQYF.

This chain joins TRBV20-1 and TRBJ2-3; TCRdb's D call of TRBD1 is untestable without DNA. Germline lookup yields CDR1 DFQATT and CDR2 SNEGSKA (reference sequence). This CDR3 spans 14 amino acids. CDR3 protein: CSARDLNRGDTQYF.